This TCR beta chain was identified in a study of monozygotic twins with inflammatory bowel disease. Study results and limitations: T cell subtypes were not distinguishable in this analysis.

Concerning this clonotype: Its antigen is unknown.

Blood (around 2.5 ml) was collected from every donor individually. Input per TCR library consisted of approximately 4,000 ng of total RNA. Every sample had its cDNA made across eight separate reactions. TCRdb reanalyzed the 5' RACE reads, giving one entry per CDR3 protein sequence and no DNA. This table lists about 450,000 distinct CDR3 sequences. Germline assignment: CDR1 SGHTA and CDR2 FQGTGA. The CDR3 sequence is 13 residues long. The TCR originated in a human donor with ulcerative colitis or Crohn's disease, or a healthy co-twin of an affected twin (not recorded which). The chain employs TRBV7-3 and TRBJ2-1. The sample taken for sequencing was blood. CDR3 loop: CASSLTGYGFQFF.